This T cell receptor beta chain was found in a study of blood T cell repertoires in COVID-19. Study information: The United States, Italy and Spain were the sources of the acute and convalescent COVID-19 samples. T cells, B-cell-depleted T cells, or PBMCs supplied cDNA or gDNA.

Per germline, CDR1 WSHSY and CDR2 SAAADI. Trimming took off 3 bases at V and 7 bases at J, with 10 bases between the two ends. The CDR3 is 12 amino acids. Measured with immunoSEQ multiplex PCR; TCRdb has only the in-frame clones, and not every one. The sample yields about 180,000 clones, approximately 90% seen once. V and J are TRBV10-2 and TRBJ2-7; D ambiguous. This clonotype originated in a woman aged 25-40 years with acute or convalescent COVID-19. The source material was peripheral blood. The CDR3, as DNA: TGCGCCAGCAGTGAAGGCTCGCGGGAGCAGTACTTC. It codes for CASSEGSREQYF.